The TCR beta chain described here comes from a study of blood T cells in healthy people across ages. Regarding the study as a whole: Without sorted subsets, naive and antigen-experienced compartments could not be conclusively compared. Per-million-T-cell TCR beta diversity fell roughly linearly with age. Naive CD4+ cells and diversity were both higher in long-lived donors than in aged donors.

A remark on this clonotype: Its antigen remains unidentified.

Total RNA amounts of at least 6 micrograms were extracted per sample. Sample-barcoded 5' priming and a J-beta primer mix drove a second PCR of 7 to 11 cycles. A single record per CDR3 protein comes from TCRdb applying MiXCR to the 5' RACE reads. Here the sample spans about 2 million distinct CDR3 sequences, just under 50% being singletons. Germline trimming cut 11 bases from V and 4 bases from J; bases unmatched to any gene: 18. The CDR3 contains 17 residues. The clonotype originates from a woman aged 40 to 50 in good health. The sample taken for sequencing was blood. V is TRBV12-3 or TRBV12-4 and J is TRBJ2-5, with TRBD2 matching over 11 bases. DNA of the CDR3: TGTGCCGGCAAACGGGGACTAGCGGATACAACGCCAGAGACCCAGTACTTC. Its translation is CAGKRGLADTTPETQYF.